These T cell receptor beta chains were read from a single sample in a study of blood T cell repertoires in COVID-19. TCRdb's copy holds only in-frame clones and misses some; the assay was immunoSEQ multiplex PCR. The table has roughly 250,000 clones, roughly 80% seen once. The sample consisted of peripheral blood. These TCRs come from a woman between 45 and 60 years old with acute or convalescent COVID-19. Both conserved end residues are part of each CDR3. Each record gives: J gene, clone size, D gene, V gene, CDR3 DNA, CDR3 protein. The D gene is left open where the match is weak. Only part of the rows carry a size: once, few, many, or a class if the clone is expanded.

TRBJ2-5 | . | . | TRBV28 | TGTGCCAGCAGTCCTATGACAGCCCTCCAAGAGACCCAGTACTTC | CASSPMTALQETQYF
TRBJ2-3 | . | TRBD2 | TRBV5-4 | TGTGCCAGCAGCGGGAAATCGGGGGGGCCAACAGATACGCAGTATTTT | CASSGKSGGPTDTQYF
TRBJ1-1 | . | . | TRBV10-3 | TGTGCCATCAGAGCGGGTCTCCAGAACACTGAAGCTTTCTTT | CAIRAGLQNTEAFF
TRBJ1-5 | . | TRBD1 | TRBV30 | TGTGCCTGGCAGGGGGTAAGCAATCAGCCCCAGCATTTT | CAWQGVSNQPQHF
TRBJ1-2 | few | TRBD1 | TRBV28 | TGTGCCAGCAGTTTGTTGACAGGGTTGTATGGCTACACCTTC | CASSLLTGLYGYTF
TRBJ2-2 | . | . | TRBV5-4 | TGTGCCAGCAGCTTACTATCAGGGGTCAACACCGGGGAGCTGTTTTTT | CASSLLSGVNTGELFF
TRBJ1-1 | . | TRBD1 | TRBV24-1 | TGTGCCACCAGCCCCACAGGGGTTGAAGCTTTCTTT | CATSPTGVEAFF
TRBJ2-1 | . | . | TRBV6-5 | TGTGCCAGCAGTAGACAGGCCTGGGGCAATTATGAGCAGTTCTTC | CASSRQAWGNYEQFF
TRBJ2-3 | . | TRBD1 | TRBV7-9 | TGTGCCAGCAGCTACGGACAGGGGTTCACAGATACGCAGTATTTT | CASSYGQGFTDTQYF
TRBJ1-2 | . | . | TRBV7-7 | TGTGCTAGCAGCTTAGCCGCCCAGGCTCTCTATGGCTACACCTTC | CASSLAAQALYGYTF
TRBJ2-7 | few | . | TRBV3-1/TRBV3-2 | TGTGCCAGCAGCCAATACTATAGCTACTCCTACGAGCAGTACTTC | CASSQYYSYSYEQYF
TRBJ2-5 | . | TRBD1 | TRBV4-2 | TGTGCCAGCAGCCGCGGCGGGACAGGGGATGAGACCCAGTACTTC | CASSRGGTGDETQYF
TRBJ1-1 | . | . | TRBV4-1 | TGCGCCAGCAGCCAACTTGGGAGGGACCCAGCTTTCTTT | CASSQLGRDPAFF
TRBJ1-1 | once | TRBD1 | TRBV4-2 | TGTGCCAGCAGCCAAAGAGAGGGACAGGGTTCCGAAGCTTTCTTT | CASSQREGQGSEAFF
TRBJ2-1 | few | . | TRBV7-2 | TGTGCCAGCAGCTCGGGGCAGTTCTTC | CASSSGQFF
TRBJ1-5 | . | TRBD1 | TRBV7-8 | TGTGCCAGCGGACTTGACAGGGATCAGCCCCAGCATTTT | CASGLDRDQPQHF
TRBJ1-2 | . | . | TRBV12-2 | TGTGCAAGTCGCTTAGAAGCTACGGGGAGTCATGGCTACACCTTC | CASRLEATGSHGYTF
TRBJ1-5 | once | . | TRBV5-7 | TGTGCCAGCAGCGCTCTATGGCAGCCCCAGCATTTT | CASSALWQPQHF
TRBJ2-1 | . | . | TRBV6-1 | TGTGCCAGCAGTGAACGGGTTGCCGAGCAGTTCTTC | CASSERVAEQFF
TRBJ1-2 | . | . | TRBV19 | TGTGCCAGTAACGACGGAGGGAACTCTAACTATGGCTACACCTTC | CASNDGGNSNYGYTF
TRBJ1-2 | . | . | TRBV28 | TGTGCCAGCAGGACAGGTTCGGGCTACACCTTC | CASRTGSGYTF
TRBJ1-2 | . | TRBD1 | TRBV6-6 | TGTGCCAGCATAGGTCCCAACGACAGGGGGGCGGGTGGCTACACCTTC | CASIGPNDRGAGGYTF
TRBJ2-3 | . | . | TRBV29-1 | TGCAGCGTTGACGCTAGCGACCGCACAGATACGCAGTATTTT | CSVDASDRTDTQYF
TRBJ2-1 | . | . | TRBV9 | TGTGCCAGCAGCGTTGGCCAGTACAATGAGCAGTTCTTC | CASSVGQYNEQFF
TRBJ2-1 | . | TRBD2 | TRBV27 | TGTGCCAGCAGTTTAGAACTAGCGTACCACAATGAGCAGTTCTTC | CASSLELAYHNEQFF
TRBJ2-1 | . | TRBD2 | TRBV29-1 | TGCAGCGTACCGGGACTAGCGGGAGACAATGAGCAGTTCTTC | CSVPGLAGDNEQFF
TRBJ2-7 | . | TRBD1 | TRBV4-1 | TGCGCCAGCAGCCAAGGACAGGGCGGTGAGTACGAGCAGTACTTC | CASSQGQGGEYEQYF
TRBJ2-2 | . | . | TRBV11-1 | TGTGCCAGCAGCCTCCCGCAGGAATCGACCGGGGAGCTGTTTTTT | CASSLPQESTGELFF
TRBJ1-5 | . | . | TRBV24-1 | TGTGCCACCAGTGAGCAGGGAAGCAATCAGCCCCAGCATTTT | CATSEQGSNQPQHF
TRBJ2-3 | . | . | TRBV11-2 | TGTGCCAGCAGCTTACGGGAGACGGGCACAGATACGCAGTATTTT | CASSLRETGTDTQYF
TRBJ1-5 | . | TRBD1 | TRBV18 | TGTGCCAGCTCACCCGGGACAGGGGGCCAGCCCCAGCATTTT | CASSPGTGGQPQHF
TRBJ2-5 | . | TRBD2 | TRBV27 | TGTGCCAGCAGTTTCAGACTAGCGGGATTACAAGAGACCCAGTACTTC | CASSFRLAGLQETQYF
TRBJ1-2 | . | . | TRBV7-9 | TGTGCCAGCAGCTTAGGTCCAGGGGAGAACTATGGCTACACCTTC | CASSLGPGENYGYTF
TRBJ1-4 | . | . | TRBV5-1 | TGCGCCAGCAGCTTGTACTTCGGAGAACTGTTTTTT | CASSLYFGELFF
TRBJ1-5 | few | TRBD1 | TRBV6-5 | TGTGCCAGCAGTCCTCCAGGGGGTAGCAATCAGCCCCAGCATTTT | CASSPPGGSNQPQHF
TRBJ1-6 | . | . | TRBV19 | TGTGCCAGTAGTATAGTGGCCAATTCACCCCTCCACTTT | CASSIVANSPLHF